A selection of T cell receptor beta chains follows, all from one sample in a study of blood T cell repertoires in COVID-19. The method was immunoSEQ multiplex PCR; TCRdb's version includes in-frame clones alone and lacks a portion of them. Among roughly 79,000 clones listed, around 88% were seen once. Sequencing used peripheral blood. The receptors were gathered from a woman older than 75 with active or convalescent COVID-19. CDR3s include the opening cysteine and the closing phenylalanine or tryptophan. The D gene is left open where the match is weak. Clone size appears in some rows only: once, few, many, or a class for an expanded clone.

j_gene	abundance	d_gene	v_gene	CDR3aa	CDR3nt
TRBJ1-6	NA	NA	TRBV3-1/TRBV3-2	CASSQREAPLHF	TGTGCCAGCAGCCAGAGGGAGGCACCCCTCCACTTT
TRBJ2-1	once	NA	TRBV7-6	CASSPTFNEQFF	TGTGCCAGCAGCCCGACATTCAATGAGCAGTTCTTC
TRBJ2-3	NA	TRBD2	TRBV3-1/TRBV3-2	CASSQEGLAGGGTDTQYF	TGTGCCAGCAGCCAAGAGGGGCTAGCGGGAGGGGGCACAGATACGCAGTATTTT
TRBJ1-2	NA	NA	TRBV21-1	CASSKLGGSDGYTF	TGTGCCAGCAGCAAATTGGGGGGGTCAGACGGCTACACCTTC
TRBJ1-1	once	NA	TRBV3-1/TRBV3-2	CASSRNGEGKFLTEAFF	TGTGCCAGCAGCCGAAACGGGGAGGGAAAGTTTCTCACTGAAGCTTTCTTT
TRBJ2-2	few	NA	TRBV2	CASRGLRTGELFF	TGTGCCAGCAGGGGACTGAGAACCGGGGAGCTGTTTTTT
TRBJ1-6	NA	NA	TRBV7-9	CASSLQGLNSPLHF	TGTGCCAGCAGCTTACAGGGACTGAATTCACCCCTCCACTTT
TRBJ2-5	few	NA	TRBV21-1	CASSARTGEETQYF	TGTGCCAGCAGCGCCCGGACAGGAGAAGAGACCCAGTACTTC
TRBJ2-1	NA	TRBD2	TRBV9	CASSVGLAGGTYNEQFF	TGTGCCAGCAGCGTAGGCCTAGCGGGGGGGACGTACAATGAGCAGTTCTTC
TRBJ2-1	NA	NA	TRBV5-1	CASSLTAGAANEQFF	TGCGCCAGCAGCTTGACGGCGGGTGCAGCCAATGAGCAGTTCTTC
TRBJ1-4	NA	NA	TRBV6-5	CASSSPGGLGEKLFF	TGTGCCAGCAGTTCCCCCGGCGGCCTTGGGGAAAAACTGTTTTTT
TRBJ2-5	NA	NA	TRBV18	CASSSYSGSGSGETQYF	TGTGCCAGCTCATCCTATTCGGGGTCCGGGAGCGGGGAGACCCAGTACTTC
TRBJ1-4	NA	NA	TRBV2	CASREQGLNEKLFF	TGTGCCAGCAGAGAACAGGGCCTTAATGAAAAACTGTTTTTT
TRBJ2-1	NA	NA	TRBV7-2	CASSVSKHEQFF	TGTGCCAGCAGTGTTAGTAAGCATGAGCAGTTCTTC
TRBJ1-1	NA	NA	TRBV10-3	CAITEGGGTEAFF	TGTGCCATCACGGAGGGAGGGGGCACTGAAGCTTTCTTT
TRBJ1-5	few	TRBD1	TRBV28	CASSSGQGIDQPQHF	TGTGCCAGCAGTTCGGGACAGGGGATCGATCAGCCCCAGCATTTT
TRBJ2-1	NA	TRBD2	TRBV5-1	CASRLAGGTYNEQFF	TGCGCCAGCAGGTTAGCGGGAGGCACCTACAATGAGCAGTTCTTC
TRBJ2-3	NA	NA	TRBV19	CASSTWTNPSTDTQYF	TGTGCCAGTAGTACCTGGACAAACCCTAGCACAGATACGCAGTATTTT
TRBJ2-3	once	TRBD2	TRBV4-2	CASSSGTSGNTDTQYF	TGTGCCAGCAGCTCCGGGACTAGCGGAAACACAGATACGCAGTATTTT
TRBJ2-5	once	NA	TRBV28	CASNSRRETQYF	TGTGCCAGCAACAGCCGACGGGAGACCCAGTACTTC
TRBJ2-1	NA	NA	TRBV7-2	CASSLSRAHEQFF	TGTGCCAGCAGCTTAAGCAGGGCCCATGAGCAGTTCTTC
TRBJ2-7	NA	TRBD1	TRBV7-2	CASSLVGTGKLYEQYF	TGTGCCAGCAGCTTAGTGGGGACAGGGAAGTTGTACGAGCAGTACTTC
TRBJ2-1	NA	TRBD1	TRBV19	CASSIVGTGGNEQFF	TGTGCCAGTAGTATAGTTGGGACAGGGGGCAATGAGCAGTTCTTC
TRBJ2-3	NA	NA	TRBV12-3/TRBV12-4	CASRKSGTDTQYF	TGTGCCAGCAGGAAAAGCGGCACAGATACGCAGTATTTT
TRBJ2-2	NA	TRBD2	TRBV6-2/TRBV6-3	CASSGLGLAGYTGELFF	TGTGCCAGCAGTGGATTGGGACTAGCGGGATATACCGGGGAGCTGTTTTTT
TRBJ1-3	NA	NA	TRBV5-4	CASSPGGGSSGNTIYF	TGTGCCAGCAGCCCCGGAGGAGGGAGCTCTGGAAACACCATATATTTT
TRBJ1-1	few	NA	TRBV5-5	CASRFIGGGVTEAFF	TGTGCCAGCCGCTTTATAGGCGGGGGAGTCACTGAAGCTTTCTTT
TRBJ2-7	NA	NA	TRBV7-2	CASSPSWAAFVEQYF	TGTGCCAGCAGCCCTTCTTGGGCCGCCTTTGTAGAGCAGTACTTC
TRBJ2-7	NA	NA	TRBV3-1/TRBV3-2	CASSPSGDWYEQYF	TGTGCCAGCAGCCCCTCGGGAGACTGGTACGAGCAGTACTTC
TRBJ1-4	NA	NA	TRBV30	CAWSGHRGGTEKLFF	TGTGCCTGGAGTGGCCACCGGGGGGGGACTGAAAAACTGTTTTTT
TRBJ2-3	NA	NA	TRBV6-2/TRBV6-3	CASRPGRTDTQYF	TGTGCCAGCAGACCTGGCCGCACAGATACGCAGTATTTT
TRBJ1-6	NA	NA	TRBV30	CAWSQGTGSPLHF	TGTGCCTGGAGTCAGGGAACTGGCTCACCCCTCCACTTT
TRBJ2-7	NA	NA	TRBV11-3	CASSFYRNYEQYF	TGTGCCAGCAGCTTCTACAGGAACTACGAGCAGTACTTC
TRBJ1-4	once	TRBD1	TRBV27	CASSLSGTGAREKLFF	TGTGCCAGCAGTTTATCGGGGACAGGGGCCCGGGAAAAACTGTTTTTT
TRBJ2-2	NA	NA	TRBV9	CASSAQAQIGTGELFF	TGTGCCAGCAGCGCCCAGGCACAAATCGGCACCGGGGAGCTGTTTTTT
TRBJ1-1	once	NA	TRBV19	CASSLRIGGNTEAFF	TGTGCCAGTAGTCTCAGAATAGGGGGGAACACTGAAGCTTTCTTT
TRBJ1-6	NA	NA	TRBV5-6	CASSLDSTNSPLHF	TGTGCCAGCAGCTTGGACAGCACTAATTCACCCCTCCACTTT
TRBJ1-2	NA	TRBD1	TRBV30	CAWGTGTIYGYTF	TGTGCCTGGGGGACAGGAACCATCTATGGCTACACCTTC
TRBJ2-1	NA	NA	TRBV6-4	CASSEGGQAYNEQFF	TGTGCCAGCAGTGAAGGAGGTCAGGCCTACAATGAGCAGTTCTTC
TRBJ2-1	NA	TRBD2	TRBV29-1	CSVRGGGATSEQFF	TGCAGCGTTAGGGGCGGGGGGGCTACTAGTGAGCAGTTCTTC
TRBJ2-2	NA	TRBD2	TRBV5-1	CASRRGEATGELFF	TGCGCCAGCAGGCGGGGGGAGGCCACCGGGGAGCTGTTTTTT
TRBJ2-1	NA	TRBD2	TRBV19	CASTSPPGLAKNEQFF	TGTGCCAGTACAAGTCCTCCGGGACTAGCGAAAAATGAGCAGTTCTTC
TRBJ1-1	NA	TRBD1	TRBV19	CASSQYPWTGTEAFF	TGTGCCAGTAGCCAATACCCCTGGACAGGCACTGAAGCTTTCTTT
TRBJ2-7	many	TRBD1	TRBV2	CASSDSGGVNYEQYF	TGTGCCAGCAGTGACTCAGGGGGCGTGAATTACGAGCAGTACTTC
TRBJ1-2	NA	TRBD1	TRBV19	CASSLRDRGLKGYTF	TGTGCCAGTTCCCTCCGGGACAGGGGGCTGAAAGGCTACACCTTC